Listed here is a single TCR beta chain. As yet, its antigen is unknown. The CDR3 extends over 16 amino acids. V lost 6 bases to trimming and J lost 3 bases; unmatched junction nucleotides: 9. Looked up from germline, CDR1 is MDHEN and CDR2 is SYDVKM. TCRdb used MiXCR to reprocess the reads, holding one entry per CDR3 protein. The table records about 78,000 distinct CDR3 sequences, roughly 37% of them present only once. These data originate in a study of T cell repertoires in cytomegalovirus infection. Study-wide results and caveats: Adding up the frequency of public TCR beta families identified people who carried CMV plus the relevant HLA.

The chain recombines TRBV28 with TRBJ2-1, with 9 bases fitting TRBD2. The sequenced sample was CD8+ T cells from cultured PBMCs, obtained from culture after CMV antigen stimulation. The sequence was collected from a human donor in good health (CMV status not recorded). Some clones in this sample may be carry-over from other donors' samples. The CDR3 here is CASRDPGLALYNEQFF. CDR3 DNA: TGTGCCAGCAGGGATCCGGGACTAGCCCTCTACAATGAGCAGTTCTTC.